This T cell receptor beta chain originates from a study of cytomegalovirus exposure and HLA in healthy donors. General study results and limits: Another analysis was done later, and it associated fewer than 20,000 TCR beta sequences with HLA alleles at 0.05 false discovery rate. Being indistinguishable, some V segments were excluded, TRBV6-2 and TRBV6-3 among them. Later genetic work tied a missense DCLRE1C variant to beta-chain V and J trimming. The Asian-associated ancestry cluster reportedly had fewer N-insertions than the approximately 630-donor mean in a later analysis.

Primers: 60 Vbeta forward and 13 Jbeta reverse. The assay was immunoSEQ multiplex PCR, and TCRdb's table has in-frame clones only and misses some. The sample holds 150,000 or so clones; less than 85% are singletons and the top ten take more than 3.5%. Concerning this clone: Its antigen is not identified.

Looked up from germline, CDR1 is LNHDA and CDR2 is SQIVND (reference sequence). Between the trimmed V and J ends, which lost 3 bases and 0 bases, there was a span of 12 bases. The CDR3 totals 16 residues. J is TRBJ1-5 and V is TRBV19, with D possibly TRBD1 on 5 matching bases. Sequenced: PBMCs. The sequence derives from a man in his late teens or twenties in good health and CMV-seropositive. CDR3 DNA: TGTGCCAGTAGTATCTCGGTGACAGCTAGCAATCAGCCCCAGCATTTT. This codes for CASSISVTASNQPQHF.